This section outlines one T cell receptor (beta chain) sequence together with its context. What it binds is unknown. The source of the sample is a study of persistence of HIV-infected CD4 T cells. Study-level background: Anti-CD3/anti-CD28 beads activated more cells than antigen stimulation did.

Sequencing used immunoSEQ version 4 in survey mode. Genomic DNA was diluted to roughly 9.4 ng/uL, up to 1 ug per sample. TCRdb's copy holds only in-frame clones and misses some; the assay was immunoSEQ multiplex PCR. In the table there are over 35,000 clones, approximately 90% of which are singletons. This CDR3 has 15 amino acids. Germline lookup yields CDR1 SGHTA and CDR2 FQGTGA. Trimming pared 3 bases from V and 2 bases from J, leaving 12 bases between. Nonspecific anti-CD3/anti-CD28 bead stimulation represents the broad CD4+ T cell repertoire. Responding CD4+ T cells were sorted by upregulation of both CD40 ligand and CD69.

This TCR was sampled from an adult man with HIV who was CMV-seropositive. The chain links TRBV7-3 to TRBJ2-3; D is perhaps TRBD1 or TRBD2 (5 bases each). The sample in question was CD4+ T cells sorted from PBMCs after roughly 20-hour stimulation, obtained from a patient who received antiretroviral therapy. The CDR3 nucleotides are TGTGCCAGCAGCTTCCGGGGCCAAGACACAGATACGCAGTATTTT. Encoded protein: CASSFRGQDTDTQYF.